Presented here are 21 T cell receptor beta chains from one specimen sequenced in a study of neurological immune-mediated disorders. TCRdb redid the calling of the 5' RACE reads with MiXCR, one entry per CDR3 protein. The sample lists roughly 70,000 distinct CDR3 sequences; about 4% were seen once. The sample was PBMCs. Receptors were obtained from a man aged 30-40 years with multiple sclerosis.

This clonotype was seen repeatedly, ten times or more. The chain carries TRBV27 and TRBJ2-7, with 10 bases fitting TRBD2. The CDR3 loop spans 17 amino acids. Trimming removed 5 bases from V and 3 bases from J; junction bases left unmatched: 13. From germline, CDR1 is MNHEY and CDR2 SMNVEV (reference sequence). This CDR3 reads CASSPAGSGGAFYEQYF. The CDR3 region has the DNA TGTGCCAGCAGTCCCGCCGGGAGCGGGGGGGCATTCTACGAGCAGTACTTC.

The sample holds many counts of this clonotype. The genes are TRBV5-1 and TRBJ2-3; D is unclear. V was trimmed by 1 base and J by 5 bases, leaving 8 bases between them. The CDR3 totals 13 residues. From germline, CDR1 is SGHRS and CDR2 YFSETQ. The CDR3 coding sequence is TGCGCCAGCAGCTTGATCCCTAGAGATACGCAGTATTTT. Translating gives CASSLIPRDTQYF. Looking up the rest from reference TRBV5-1 and TRBJ2-3 gives the full variable domain: KAGVTQTPRYLIKTRGQQVTLSCSPISGHRSVSWYQQTPGQGLQFLFEYFSETQRNKGNFPGRFSGRQFSNSRSEMNVSTLELGDSALYLCASSLIPRDTQYFGPGTRLTVL.

This clonotype was counted many times. The chain recombines TRBV5-1 with TRBJ2-6, with 8 bases that match TRBD1. Unmatched junction bases numbered 7, after V lost 2 bases and J lost 0 bases. The germline CDR1 and CDR2 sequences are SGHRS and YFSETQ. The CDR3 has 18 amino acids. CDR3 bases: TGCGCCAGCAGCTTTCGGGGACAGGACCGCTCTGGGGCCAACGTCCTGACTTTC. It encodes CASSFRGQDRSGANVLTF. The full variable domain, rest sourced from reference TRBV5-1 and TRBJ2-6, is KAGVTQTPRYLIKTRGQQVTLSCSPISGHRSVSWYQQTPGQGLQFLFEYFSETQRNKGNFPGRFSGRQFSNSRSEMNVSTLELGDSALYLCASSFRGQDRSGANVLTFGAGSRLTVL.

This clonotype was detected many times. The CDR3 DNA reads TGCAGTGTCGGGGTCGGAAATTCACCCCTCCACTTT. Amino acid sequence: CSVGVGNSPLHF. V and J are TRBV20-1 and TRBJ1-6; the D is unclear. The germline CDR1 and CDR2 sequences are DFQATT and SNEGSKA (reference sequence). The CDR3 contains 12 residues. Trimming cost V 7 bases and J 7 bases, with 11 bases left between them.

This clonotype was recorded many times. The J gene is TRBJ1-6, the V gene TRBV20-1, with D possibly TRBD1 on 5 matching bases. With 0 bases removed from V and 9 bases from J, the gap between germline ends came to 18 bases. CDR1 is DFQATT and CDR2 is SNEGSKA in the germline V gene (reference sequence). The CDR3 has 16 residues. CDR3 coding DNA: TGCAGTGCTAGAGATAACGCGGACACGGGGATTTCACCCCTCCACTTT. This codes for CSARDNADTGISPLHF.

This clonotype was observed many times. The CDR3 here is CASSLGLGLTGELFF. CDR3 nucleotides: TGTGCCAGCAGCCTGGGACTAGGCCTAACCGGGGAGCTGTTTTTT. The chain recombines TRBV7-9 with TRBJ2-2; 8 positions match TRBD2. The junction had 7 bases not matched to a gene; V was cut back by 5 bases and J by 5 bases. The CDR3 has 15 amino acids. In germline, CDR1 is SEHNR, CDR2 FQNEAQ (reference sequence).

In its sample, this clonotype was seen many times. The chain is built from TRBV5-1 and TRBJ1-1; the D is unclear. Germline assignment: CDR1 SGHRS and CDR2 YFSETQ. The CDR3 spans 15 residues. The V end lost 0 bases, the J end lost 0 bases, and 9 bases lay between the germline ends. CDR3 sequence reads: CASSLGVGVNTEAFF. In DNA, the CDR3 is TGCGCCAGCAGCTTGGGGGTCGGGGTGAACACTGAAGCTTTCTTT. The full variable domain, with the rest looked up from reference TRBV5-1 and TRBJ1-1, is KAGVTQTPRYLIKTRGQQVTLSCSPISGHRSVSWYQQTPGQGLQFLFEYFSETQRNKGNFPGRFSGRQFSNSRSEMNVSTLELGDSALYLCASSLGVGVNTEAFFGQGTRLTVV.

This clonotype was picked up many times. The genes are TRBV20-1 and TRBJ1-2; 7 nucleotides agree with TRBD1. Losses at the gene ends were 3 bases for V and 0 bases for J; bases not matched to a gene: 7. Germline V gives CDR1 DFQATT, CDR2 SNEGSKA (reference sequence). The CDR3 contains 15 residues. The CDR3 DNA sequence: TGCAGTGCTAGGACAGGGCCCCTCGCTAACTATGGCTACACCTTC. Translating it yields CSARTGPLANYGYTF.

This clonotype was detected many times. The V gene is TRBV6-4, the J gene TRBJ2-1; tentatively, D is TRBD1 or TRBD2 (5 bases each). Looked up from germline, CDR1 is MRHNA and CDR2 is SNTAGT. The CDR3 runs to 16 residues. Trimming took off 9 bases at V and 0 bases at J, with 18 bases between the two ends. CDR3 DNA: TGTGCCAGTTCATGGGACCGCCTAAGCTCCTACAATGAGCAGTTCTTC. As protein: CASSWDRLSSYNEQFF.

This clonotype showed up just a few times. This chain joins TRBV10-3 and TRBJ2-1, with 7 bases matching TRBD1. The CDR3 spans 15 residues. Germline CDR1 ENHRY, CDR2 SYGVKD. V was pared by 10 bases and J by 5 bases, with 14 bases of the junction left unmatched. CDR3 loop: CASEDRNQGDNEQFF. The DNA of the CDR3 is TGTGCCAGCGAAGACAGGAATCAGGGGGACAATGAGCAGTTCTTC.

This clonotype was detected ten times or more. CDR3 nucleotides: TGTGCCAGCAGCTCACGACAGGGGGCCGAAGCTTTCTTT. Translation gives CASSSRQGAEAFF. V is TRBV7-9 and J is TRBJ1-1, with TRBD1 matching over 10 bases. With 4 bases clipped from V and 8 bases from J, the junction kept 4 bases outside the gene matches. The germline V gene encodes CDR1 SEHNR and CDR2 FQNEAQ (reference sequence). CDR3 length: 13 residues.

This clonotype was observed a few times. This chain joins TRBV5-1 and TRBJ1-1, with D hard to call. Between the trimmed V and J ends, which lost 0 bases and 0 bases, there was a span of 6 bases. The V gene's germline CDR1 is SGHRS and CDR2 YFSETQ. The CDR3 runs 14 residues. In nucleotides, the CDR3 is TGCGCCAGCAGCTTGGCCCGGGTGAACACTGAAGCTTTCTTT. Translation: CASSLARVNTEAFF.

This clonotype was counted at least ten times. The rearrangement links TRBV29-1 to TRBJ2-3; 7 bases match TRBD1. The CDR3 length is 14 residues. Germline CDR1 reads SQVTM; CDR2 reads ANQGSEA. Trimming took 5 bases from V and 2 from J; bases not matched to a gene: 7. The CDR3 region is CSVSTGMVTDTQYF. The CDR3 DNA reads as TGCAGCGTTTCGACAGGGATGGTCACAGATACGCAGTATTTT.

V is TRBV20-1 and J is TRBJ2-1, with TRBD2 as a possible D gene (6 bases). Trimming pared 1 base from V and 3 bases from J, leaving 13 bases between. Germline V gene sequence: CDR1 DFQATT, CDR2 SNEGSKA (reference sequence). The CDR3 spans 15 residues. CDR3 residues: CSARGNSGYYNEQFF. As DNA, the CDR3 is TGCAGTGCTAGAGGCAATAGCGGATACTACAATGAGCAGTTCTTC.

In this sample, this clonotype turned up many times. This chain connects TRBV6-6 to TRBJ1-2; weak D call: TRBD1 (5 bases). Trimming pared 4 bases from V and 3 bases from J, leaving 9 bases between. Germline V gene lookup returns CDR1 MNHNY and CDR2 SVGAGI (reference sequence). CDR3 length: 13 residues. CDR3: CASSSTGYYGYTF. The CDR3 DNA follows: TGTGCCAGCAGTTCCACAGGTTACTATGGCTACACCTTC.

Notes on this clonotype: Sequence at one end of the junction differs from germline and may be a read error. CDR3 bases: TGTGCCAGCAGTAAGCAGAGCTCCTATAATTCACCCCTCAACTTT. It codes for CASSKQSSYNSPLNF. The V gene is TRBV27, the J gene TRBJ1-6; D remains unclear. The CDR3 extends over 15 amino acids. The germline V gene encodes CDR1 MNHEY and CDR2 SMNVEV (reference sequence).

This clonotype was seen repeatedly, ten times or more. This sequence joins TRBV4-1 and TRBJ1-4, with 7 bases lining up with TRBD1. The CDR3 runs to 14 residues. V shed 1 base, J shed 12 bases, and the junction held 8 bases outside the gene matches. CDR1 is MGHRA and CDR2 is YSYEKL in the germline V gene. The CDR3: CASSQVVTGYELFF. CDR3 DNA sequence: TGCGCCAGCAGCCAAGTGGTGACAGGGTACGAACTGTTTTTT.

This clonotype was seen at least ten times. The chain joins TRBV7-3 to TRBJ2-1; 9 nucleotides match TRBD2. Per germline, CDR1 SGHTA and CDR2 FQGTGA. This CDR3 spans 15 amino acids. The junction had 5 bases not matched to a gene; V was cut back by 2 bases and J by 6 bases. DNA of the CDR3: TGTGCCAGCAGCTTATTGGGGACTAGCATCAATGAGCAGTTCTTC. This translates into CASSLLGTSINEQFF.

This clonotype was observed many times. V and J are TRBV15 and TRBJ1-2; 9 bases fit TRBD1. After removal of 5 bases from V and 4 bases from J, the junction contained 14 bases not matched to a gene. CDR1 is LNHNV and CDR2 is YYDKDF in the germline V gene (reference sequence). The CDR3 length is 17 residues. The chain's CDR3 is CATSPRIGTGNIYGYTF. In DNA form, the CDR3 reads TGTGCCACCAGCCCCCGGATTGGGACAGGGAATATCTATGGCTACACCTTC.

This clonotype has ten or more counts. The J gene is TRBJ2-2, the V gene TRBV5-1, with D possibly being TRBD1 or TRBD2 (5 bases each). Trimming cost V 7 bases and J 2 bases, with 9 bases left between them. This CDR3 spans 13 amino acids. Germline CDR1 SGHRS, CDR2 YFSETQ. The CDR3 DNA reads TGCGCCAGCTCGGGGCCTAACACCGGGGAGCTGTTTTTT. Translation: CASSGPNTGELFF.

This clonotype was recorded many times. The chain combines TRBV7-2 with TRBJ1-2, with no clear D. The CDR3 spans 14 residues. CDR1 and CDR2 (germline): SGHTA, FQGNSA. V was shortened by 7 bases and J by 3 bases, with 15 bases between the two germline ends. CDR3 DNA sequence: TGTGCCAGCACCAATGGGGTCTGGGACTATGGCTACACCTTC. Its translation is CASTNGVWDYGYTF.